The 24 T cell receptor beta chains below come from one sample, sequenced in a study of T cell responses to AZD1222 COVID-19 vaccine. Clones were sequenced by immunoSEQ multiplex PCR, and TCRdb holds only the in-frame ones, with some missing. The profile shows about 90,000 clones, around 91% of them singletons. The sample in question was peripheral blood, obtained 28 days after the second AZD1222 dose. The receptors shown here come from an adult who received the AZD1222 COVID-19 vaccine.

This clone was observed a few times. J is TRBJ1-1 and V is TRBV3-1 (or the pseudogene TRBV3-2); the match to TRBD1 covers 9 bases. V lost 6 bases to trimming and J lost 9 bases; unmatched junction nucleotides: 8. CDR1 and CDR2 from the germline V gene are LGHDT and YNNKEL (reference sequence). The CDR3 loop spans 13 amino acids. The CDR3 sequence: CASRPGQGFQAFF. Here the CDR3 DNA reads TGTGCCAGCAGACCGGGACAGGGATTCCAAGCTTTCTTT.

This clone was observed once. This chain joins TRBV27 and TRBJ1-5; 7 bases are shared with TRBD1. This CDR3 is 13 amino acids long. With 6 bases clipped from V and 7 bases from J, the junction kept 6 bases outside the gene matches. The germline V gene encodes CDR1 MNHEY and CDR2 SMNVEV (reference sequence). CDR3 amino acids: CASSGTVGQPQHF. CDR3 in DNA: TGTGCCAGCAGCGGGACAGTCGGGCAGCCCCAGCATTTT.

The CDR3 loop reads CASSLVAGGSGGYTF. The CDR3 bases are TGCGCCAGCAGCTTGGTTGCAGGGGGCAGCGGTGGCTACACCTTC. The rearrangement uses TRBV5-1 and TRBJ1-2, with 8 positions matching TRBD1. The germline V gene has CDR1 SGHRS and CDR2 YFSETQ. CDR3 length: 15 amino acids. With V trimmed by 0 bases and J by 7 bases, 8 bases remained unmatched.

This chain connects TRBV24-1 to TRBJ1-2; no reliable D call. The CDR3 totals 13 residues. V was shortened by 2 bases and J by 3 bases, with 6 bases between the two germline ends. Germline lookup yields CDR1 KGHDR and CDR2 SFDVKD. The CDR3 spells CATSDYGDYGYTF. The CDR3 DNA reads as TGTGCCACCAGTGATTATGGGGACTATGGCTACACCTTC.

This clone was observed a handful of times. CDR3 nucleotide sequence: TGTGCCAGCAGTGAAGCCCCAGGGAATGAGCAGTTCTTC. It yields the protein CASSEAPGNEQFF. The chain joins TRBV6-1 to TRBJ2-1, with D possibly matching TRBD1 (5 bases). V was cut by 0 bases and J by 7 bases, with 7 bases left in between. CDR3 size: 13 residues. Germline V gene lookup returns CDR1 MNHNS and CDR2 SASEGT.

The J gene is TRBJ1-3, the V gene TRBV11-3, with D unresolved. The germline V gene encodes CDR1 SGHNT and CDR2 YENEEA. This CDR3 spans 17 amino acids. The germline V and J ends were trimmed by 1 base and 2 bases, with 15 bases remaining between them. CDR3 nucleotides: TGTGCCAGCAGCTTAGCGACACCCGACATGACTGGAAACACCATATATTTT. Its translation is CASSLATPDMTGNTIYF.

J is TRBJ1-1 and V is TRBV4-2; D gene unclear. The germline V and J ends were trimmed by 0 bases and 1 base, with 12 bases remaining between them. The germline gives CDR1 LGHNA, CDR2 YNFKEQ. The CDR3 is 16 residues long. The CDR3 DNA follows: TGTGCCAGCAGCCAAGATGTCCAGCCCAAGAACACTGAAGCTTTCTTT. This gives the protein CASSQDVQPKNTEAFF.

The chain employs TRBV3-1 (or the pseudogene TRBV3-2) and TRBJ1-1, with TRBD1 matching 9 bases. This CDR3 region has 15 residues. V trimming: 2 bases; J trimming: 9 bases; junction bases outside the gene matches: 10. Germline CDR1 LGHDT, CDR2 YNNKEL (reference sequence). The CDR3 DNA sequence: TGTGCCAGCAGCCAATGGCGGAGACAGGGGGGGAAAGCTTTCTTT. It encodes CASSQWRRQGGKAFF.

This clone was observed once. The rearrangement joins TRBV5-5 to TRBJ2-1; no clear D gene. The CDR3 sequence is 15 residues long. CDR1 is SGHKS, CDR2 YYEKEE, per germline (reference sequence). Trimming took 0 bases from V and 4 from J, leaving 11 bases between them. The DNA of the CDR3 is TGTGCCAGCAGCTTGGACCAGAGATATTACAATGAGCAGTTCTTC. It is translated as CASSLDQRYYNEQFF. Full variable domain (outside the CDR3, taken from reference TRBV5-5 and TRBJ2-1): DAGVTQSPTHLIKTRGQQVTLRCSPISGHKSVSWYQQVLGQGPQFIFQYYEKEERGRGNFPDRFSARQFPNYSSELNVNALLLGDSALYLCASSLDQRYYNEQFFGPGTRLTVL.

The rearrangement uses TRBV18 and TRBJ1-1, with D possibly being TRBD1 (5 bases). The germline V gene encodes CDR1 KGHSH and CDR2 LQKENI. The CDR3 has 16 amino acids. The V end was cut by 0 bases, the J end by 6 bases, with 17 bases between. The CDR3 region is CASSPPGIGGYAEAFF. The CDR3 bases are TGTGCCAGCTCACCACCGGGAATCGGGGGGTATGCTGAAGCTTTCTTT.

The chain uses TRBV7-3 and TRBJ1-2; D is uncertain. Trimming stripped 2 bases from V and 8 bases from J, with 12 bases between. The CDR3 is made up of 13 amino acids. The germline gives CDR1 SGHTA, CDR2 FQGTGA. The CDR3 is CASSLLGFEGYTF. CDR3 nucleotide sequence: TGTGCCAGCAGCTTATTAGGGTTTGAGGGCTACACCTTC.

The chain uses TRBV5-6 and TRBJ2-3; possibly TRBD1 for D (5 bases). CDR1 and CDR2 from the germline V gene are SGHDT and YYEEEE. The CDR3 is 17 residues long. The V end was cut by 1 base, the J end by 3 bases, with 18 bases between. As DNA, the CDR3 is TGTGCCAGCAGCTTGCCGGGCCAGGGTAGTGAGACAGATACGCAGTATTTT. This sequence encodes CASSLPGQGSETDTQYF.

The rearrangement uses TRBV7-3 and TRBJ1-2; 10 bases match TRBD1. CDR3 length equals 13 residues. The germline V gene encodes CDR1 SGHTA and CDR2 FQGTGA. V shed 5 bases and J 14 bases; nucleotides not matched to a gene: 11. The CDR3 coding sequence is TGTGCCAGCAGCAAAGGGACAGGGGAGGGAGGAACCTTC. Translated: CASSKGTGEGGTF.

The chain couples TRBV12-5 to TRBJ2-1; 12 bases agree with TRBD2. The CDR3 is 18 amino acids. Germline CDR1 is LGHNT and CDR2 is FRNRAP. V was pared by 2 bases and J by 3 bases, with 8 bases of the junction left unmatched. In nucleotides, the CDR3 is TGTGCTAGTGGTTTGTTCCAGACTAGCGGGGGCTTCTACAATGAGCAGTTCTTC. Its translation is CASGLFQTSGGFYNEQFF.

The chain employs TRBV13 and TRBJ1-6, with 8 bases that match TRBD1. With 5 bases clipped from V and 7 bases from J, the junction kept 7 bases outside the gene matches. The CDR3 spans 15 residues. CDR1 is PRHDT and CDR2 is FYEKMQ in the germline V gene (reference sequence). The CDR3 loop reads CASSMTGVSNSPLHF. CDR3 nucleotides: TGTGCCAGCAGCATGACAGGGGTGTCGAATTCACCCCTCCACTTT. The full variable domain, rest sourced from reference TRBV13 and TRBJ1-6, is AAGVIQSPRHLIKEKRETATLKCYPIPRHDTVYWYQQGPGQDPQFLISFYEKMQSDKGSIPDRFSAQQFSDYHSELNMSSLELGDSALYFCASSMTGVSNSPLHFGNGTRLTVT.

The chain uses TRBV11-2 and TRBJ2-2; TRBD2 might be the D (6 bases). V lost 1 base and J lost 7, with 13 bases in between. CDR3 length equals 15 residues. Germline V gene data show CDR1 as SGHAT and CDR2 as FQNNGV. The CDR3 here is CASSLALRGGGELFF. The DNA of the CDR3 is TGTGCCAGCAGCTTAGCTCTGCGGGGCGGCGGGGAGCTGTTTTTT.

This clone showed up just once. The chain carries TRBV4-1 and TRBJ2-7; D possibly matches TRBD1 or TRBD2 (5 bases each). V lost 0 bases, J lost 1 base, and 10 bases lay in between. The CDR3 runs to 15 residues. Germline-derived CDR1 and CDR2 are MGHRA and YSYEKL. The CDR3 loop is CASSQDRGISYEQYF. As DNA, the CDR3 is TGCGCCAGCAGCCAAGATCGGGGCATTTCCTACGAGCAGTACTTC.

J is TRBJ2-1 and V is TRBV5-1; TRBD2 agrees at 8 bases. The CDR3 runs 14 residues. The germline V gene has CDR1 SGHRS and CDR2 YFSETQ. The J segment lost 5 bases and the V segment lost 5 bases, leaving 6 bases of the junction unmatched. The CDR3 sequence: CASRVRGENNEQFF. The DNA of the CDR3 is TGCGCCAGCAGAGTGCGGGGGGAGAACAATGAGCAGTTCTTC.

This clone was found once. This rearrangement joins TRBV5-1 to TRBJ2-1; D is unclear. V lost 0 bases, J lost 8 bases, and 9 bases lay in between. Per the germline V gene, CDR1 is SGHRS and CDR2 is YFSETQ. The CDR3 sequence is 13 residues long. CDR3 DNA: TGCGCCAGCAGCTTGGCTGGAATATATGAGCAGTTCTTC. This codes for CASSLAGIYEQFF.

The CDR3 is CASRATSGEQFF. CDR3 nucleotide sequence: TGCGCCAGCAGGGCGACTAGTGGTGAGCAGTTCTTC. V usage is TRBV10-1 and J usage is TRBJ2-1; D is possibly TRBD2 (6 bases). This CDR3 is 12 amino acids long. Trimming took 6 bases from V and 9 from J, leaving 12 bases between them. The germline gives CDR1 WNHNN, CDR2 SYGVQD (reference sequence).

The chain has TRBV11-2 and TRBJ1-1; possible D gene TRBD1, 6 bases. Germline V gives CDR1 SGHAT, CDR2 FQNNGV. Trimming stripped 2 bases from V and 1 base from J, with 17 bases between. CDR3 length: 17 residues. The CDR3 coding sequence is TGTGCCAGCAGCTTATCCCCATGGGGCAGGGGGAACACTGAAGCTTTCTTT. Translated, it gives CASSLSPWGRGNTEAFF.

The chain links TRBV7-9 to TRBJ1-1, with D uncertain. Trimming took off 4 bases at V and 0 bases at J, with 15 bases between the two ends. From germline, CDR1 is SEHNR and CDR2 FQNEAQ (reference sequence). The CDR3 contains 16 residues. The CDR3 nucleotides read TGTGCCAGCAGCTCCACGAGGACGGTGTTGAACACTGAAGCTTTCTTT. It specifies CASSSTRTVLNTEAFF.

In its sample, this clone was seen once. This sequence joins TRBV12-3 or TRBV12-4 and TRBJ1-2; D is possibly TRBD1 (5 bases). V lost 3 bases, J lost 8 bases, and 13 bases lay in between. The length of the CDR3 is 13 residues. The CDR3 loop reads CASSFGGTGGYTF. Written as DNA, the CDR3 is TGTGCCAGCAGTTTTGGGGGGACGGGCGGCTACACCTTC.

CDR3 in amino acids: CASSLEGRNTEAFF. The CDR3 DNA follows: TGCGCCAGCAGCTTGGAGGGCAGGAACACTGAAGCTTTCTTT. The chain couples TRBV5-1 to TRBJ1-1; D is uncertain. Germline CDR1 and CDR2: SGHRS and YFSETQ. This CDR3 spans 14 amino acids. Trimming took off 0 bases at V and 1 base at J, with 7 bases between the two ends.